These T cell receptor beta chains were read from a single sample in a study of CD8+ T cells in alopecia areata. Sequencing was performed with immunoSEQ multiplex PCR; in TCRdb, only in-frame clones are kept and a portion is missing. This sample has about 210,000 clones; under 70% occur once, and the top ten carry about 4%. This specimen was CD4+ T cells sorted from blood, taken at week 4, from a patient treated with tofacitinib. The receptors come from a human donor with alopecia areata. Each CDR3 is given with its conserved first and last residue. The order of the fields is V gene, clone size, D gene, J gene, CDR3 protein, CDR3 DNA. A D gene is named only where the DNA matches it firmly. Where a row states a size, it is once, few, many or the class of an expanded clone; other rows omit it.

TRBV6-5	few	-	TRBJ2-6	CASSSTGERANVLTF	TGTGCCAGCAGTTCCACGGGAGAAAGGGCCAACGTCCTGACTTTC
TRBV5-1	few	TRBD1	TRBJ1-5	CASSLAGQGGQPQHF	TGCGCCAGCAGCTTGGCGGGACAGGGCGGTCAGCCCCAGCATTTT
TRBV11-2	few	-	TRBJ2-6	CASSPLVAPGANVLTF	TGTGCCAGCAGCCCTCTGGTGGCTCCTGGGGCCAACGTCCTGACTTTC
TRBV29-1	once	-	TRBJ2-5	CSVPDTLQETQYF	TGCAGCGTCCCAGACACGTTACAAGAGACCCAGTACTTC
TRBV29-1	few	-	TRBJ2-5	CSVGTETQYF	TGCAGCGTTGGGACAGAGACCCAGTACTTC
TRBV28	-	TRBD1	TRBJ2-7	CATGQFYEQYF	TGTGCTACGGGACAGTTCTACGAGCAGTACTTC
TRBV19	-	-	TRBJ2-2	CASSIDRYTGELFF	TGTGCCAGTAGTATCGACCGATATACCGGGGAGCTGTTTTTT
TRBV20-1	-	-	TRBJ2-7	CRDAMGYEQYF	TGCAGGGACGCTATGGGCTACGAGCAGTACTTC
TRBV29-1	-	TRBD2	TRBJ2-2	CSVRVAGNTGELFF	TGCAGCGTTCGCGTAGCGGGGAACACCGGGGAGCTGTTTTTT
TRBV2	few	-	TRBJ2-3	CASSVGTGPLGTQYF	TGTGCCAGCAGTGTGGGGACTGGTCCCCTTGGTACGCAGTATTTT
TRBV29-1	-	-	TRBJ1-2	CSVKTALYTF	TGCAGCGTTAAGACAGCTCTCTACACCTTC
TRBV7-9	-	TRBD2	TRBJ2-5	CASSRLALETQYF	TGTGCCAGCAGCAGACTAGCCTTAGAGACCCAGTACTTC
TRBV6-4	-	-	TRBJ1-6	CASSEGGGRSPLHF	TGTGCCAGCAGCGAGGGAGGCGGCCGCTCACCCCTCCACTTT
TRBV18	-	-	TRBJ2-5	CASSPPEGSKTQYF	TGTGCCAGCTCACCACCGGAGGGTTCGAAGACCCAGTACTTC
TRBV29-1	-	-	TRBJ2-3	CSVEQGGNTQYF	TGCAGCGTTGAACAGGGCGGCAATACGCAGTATTTT
TRBV30	-	TRBD1	TRBJ2-6	CASAGQGGVSGANVLTF	TGTGCCAGCGCCGGACAGGGAGGTGTCTCTGGGGCCAACGTCCTGACTTTC
TRBV10-3	few	TRBD1	TRBJ2-1	CAIGDRVEQFF	TGTGCCATCGGTGACAGGGTAGAGCAGTTCTTC
TRBV6-5	-	-	TRBJ2-1	CASSPRGKRQFF	TGTGCCAGCAGCCCGAGGGGGAAGAGGCAGTTCTTC
TRBV6-5	-	-	TRBJ1-6	CASSYQGQSISPLHF	TGTGCCAGCAGTTACCAAGGACAGAGCATCTCACCCCTCCACTTT
TRBV15	few	TRBD2	TRBJ2-2	CATSPLGLAGLTGELFF	TGTGCCACCAGTCCGCTGGGGCTAGCGGGCCTCACCGGGGAGCTGTTTTTT
TRBV25-1	-	-	TRBJ1-4	CASTRSGDEKLFF	TGTGCCAGCACTAGGTCAGGGGATGAAAAACTGTTTTTT
TRBV4-1	few	TRBD1	TRBJ1-6	CASSQDWDRVNSPLHF	TGCGCCAGCAGCCAAGATTGGGACAGGGTTAATTCACCCCTCCACTTT
TRBV30	few	-	TRBJ1-2	CAWSVLRGGHGYTF	TGTGCCTGGAGTGTACTCAGGGGAGGCCATGGCTACACCTTC
TRBV7-2	-	-	TRBJ2-4	CASSPVGRGADIQYF	TGTGCCAGCAGCCCAGTGGGGCGGGGAGCGGACATTCAGTACTTC
TRBV2	-	TRBD2	TRBJ2-7	CASSAGLAGGWIEQYF	TGTGCCAGCAGTGCAGGACTAGCGGGGGGGTGGATCGAGCAGTACTTC
TRBV2	-	-	TRBJ1-6	CASSTLRGPNSPLHF	TGTGCCAGCAGTACCTTGAGGGGCCCTAATTCACCCCTCCACTTT
TRBV7-9	once	TRBD1	TRBJ2-2	CASSFVGTVTLANTGELFF	TGTGCCAGCAGCTTCGTCGGGACAGTGACCCTCGCGAACACCGGGGAGCTGTTTTTT
TRBV5-5	-	-	TRBJ1-6	CASSLWRGGINNSPLHF	TGTGCCAGCAGCTTGTGGAGGGGAGGGATTAATAATTCACCCCTCCACTTT
TRBV2	-	TRBD2	TRBJ2-3	CASSSSGGIDTQYF	TGTGCCTCCTCTTCTAGCGGGGGGATCGATACGCAGTATTTT
TRBV10-3	few	-	TRBJ1-2	CAITTDSANYGYTF	TGTGCCATCACTACGGACAGCGCAAACTATGGCTACACCTTC
TRBV29-1	-	TRBD1	TRBJ2-4	CSVEVGTGRAKNIQYF	TGCAGCGTTGAAGTGGGGACAGGGAGAGCCAAAAACATTCAGTACTTC
TRBV29-1	-	TRBD2	TRBJ2-3	CSGRLAGRTDTQYF	TGCAGCGGTCGACTAGCGGGGCGCACAGATACGCAGTATTTT
TRBV6-5	few	-	TRBJ2-1	CASTLDSSYNEQFF	TGTGCCAGCACCCTAGACAGCTCCTACAATGAGCAGTTCTTC
TRBV29-1	once	TRBD2	TRBJ2-7	CSVATGTSGAYEQYF	TGCAGCGTGGCCACCGGGACTAGCGGGGCCTACGAGCAGTACTTC
TRBV4-1	few	-	TRBJ1-4	CASSQDVVQVEKYELFF	TGCGCCAGCAGCCAAGATGTTGTCCAGGTTGAAAAGTATGAACTGTTTTTT
TRBV7-9	-	-	TRBJ2-5	CASSLRRDQETQYF	TGTGCCAGCAGCTTGAGACGGGACCAAGAGACCCAGTACTTC
TRBV7-9	-	TRBD1	TRBJ2-5	CASSSRTGEKTQYF	TGTGCCAGCAGCTCGCGGACAGGGGAGAAGACCCAGTACTTC
TRBV14	-	TRBD1	TRBJ2-5	CASSQPGQGLETQYF	TGTGCCAGCAGCCAACCAGGACAGGGATTGGAGACCCAGTACTTC
TRBV19	-	-	TRBJ1-2	CASSMNLYGYTF	TGTGCCAGTAGTATGAATCTGTATGGCTACACCTTC
TRBV7-2	-	-	TRBJ2-5	CASSPPAGFDVGETQYF	TGTGCCAGCAGTCCCCCGGCGGGTTTCGATGTGGGAGAGACCCAGTACTTC
TRBV18	-	TRBD1	TRBJ2-7	CASSPNSGQGSEQYF	TGTGCCAGCTCACCTAATTCCGGACAGGGCTCCGAGCAGTACTTC
TRBV2	-	-	TRBJ1-6	CASRSMSNSPLHF	TGTGCCAGCAGGAGTATGAGTAATTCACCCCTCCACTTT
TRBV6-5	few	TRBD1	TRBJ1-6	CASSYWGQGDSPLHF	TGTGCCAGCAGTTACTGGGGACAGGGGGACTCACCCCTCCACTTT
TRBV29-1	few	TRBD2	TRBJ2-3	CSVDLAGFGNTQYF	TGCAGCGTTGACCTAGCGGGGTTTGGGAATACGCAGTATTTT
TRBV4-1	-	-	TRBJ1-4	CASSHPWGSNEKLFF	TGCGCCAGCAGCCACCCCTGGGGATCTAATGAAAAACTGTTTTTT
TRBV27	-	-	TRBJ2-7	CASSSWTRTYEQYF	TGTGCCAGCAGTTCTTGGACACGGACCTACGAGCAGTACTTC
TRBV18	-	-	TRBJ1-2	CASSPPGTKVGYTF	TGTGCCAGCTCACCACCCGGGACCAAGGTCGGCTACACCTTC
TRBV18	-	TRBD1	TRBJ2-7	CASSPGDRSYEQYF	TGTGCCAGCTCCCCCGGGGACAGGAGTTACGAGCAGTACTTC
TRBV30	-	-	TRBJ1-6	CAWTRDFNSPLHF	TGTGCCTGGACCAGGGATTTTAATTCACCCCTCCACTTT
TRBV29-1	few	-	TRBJ1-5	CSGQTEGDQPQHF	TGCAGCGGACAAACAGAGGGGGATCAGCCCCAGCATTTT